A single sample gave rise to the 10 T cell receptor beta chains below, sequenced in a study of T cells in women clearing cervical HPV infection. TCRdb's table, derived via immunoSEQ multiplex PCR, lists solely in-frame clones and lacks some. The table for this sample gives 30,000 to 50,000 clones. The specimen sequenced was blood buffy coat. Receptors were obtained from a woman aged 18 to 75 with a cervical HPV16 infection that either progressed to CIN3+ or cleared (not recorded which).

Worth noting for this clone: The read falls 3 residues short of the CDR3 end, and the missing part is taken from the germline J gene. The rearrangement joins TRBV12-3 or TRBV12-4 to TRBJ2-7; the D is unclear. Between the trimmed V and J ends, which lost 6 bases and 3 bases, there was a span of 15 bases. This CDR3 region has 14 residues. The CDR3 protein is CASSNQRFYYEQYF. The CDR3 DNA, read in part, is TGTGCCAGCAGCAATCAGCGTTTTTACTACGAG.

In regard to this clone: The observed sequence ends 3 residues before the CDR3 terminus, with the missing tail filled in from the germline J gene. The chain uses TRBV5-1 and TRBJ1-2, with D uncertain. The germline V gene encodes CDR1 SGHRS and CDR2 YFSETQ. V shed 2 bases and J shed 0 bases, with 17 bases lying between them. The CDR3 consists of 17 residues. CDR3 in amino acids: CASSLFRSQLANYGYTF. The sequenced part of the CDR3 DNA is TGCGCCAGCAGCTTATTCCGGTCGCAATTAGCTAACTATGGC.

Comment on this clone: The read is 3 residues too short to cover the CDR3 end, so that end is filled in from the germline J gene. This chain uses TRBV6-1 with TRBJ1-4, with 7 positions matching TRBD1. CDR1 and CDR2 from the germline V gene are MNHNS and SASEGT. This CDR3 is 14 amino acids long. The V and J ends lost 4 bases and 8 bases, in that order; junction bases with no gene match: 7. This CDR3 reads CASSVGGADEKLFF. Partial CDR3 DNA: TGTGCCAGCAGTGTAGGGGGCGCGGACGAAAAA.

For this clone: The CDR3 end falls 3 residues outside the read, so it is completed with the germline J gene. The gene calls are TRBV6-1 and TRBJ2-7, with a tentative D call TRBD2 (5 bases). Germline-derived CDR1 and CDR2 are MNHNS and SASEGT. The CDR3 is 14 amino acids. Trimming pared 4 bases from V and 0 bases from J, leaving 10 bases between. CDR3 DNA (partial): TGTGCCAGCAGTGGGACTGTGAGCTCCTACGAG. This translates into CASSGTVSSYE. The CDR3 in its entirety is CASSGTVSSYEQYF.

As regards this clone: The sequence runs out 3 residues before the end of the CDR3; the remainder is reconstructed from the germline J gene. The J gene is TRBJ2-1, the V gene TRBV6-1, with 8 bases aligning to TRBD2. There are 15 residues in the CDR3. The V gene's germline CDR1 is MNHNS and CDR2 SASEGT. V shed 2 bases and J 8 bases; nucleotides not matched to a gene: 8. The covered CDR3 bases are TGTGCCAGCAGTGAATTCTTAGCGGGGTTTCATGAG. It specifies CASSEFLAGFHE. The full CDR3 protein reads CASSEFLAGFHEQFF.

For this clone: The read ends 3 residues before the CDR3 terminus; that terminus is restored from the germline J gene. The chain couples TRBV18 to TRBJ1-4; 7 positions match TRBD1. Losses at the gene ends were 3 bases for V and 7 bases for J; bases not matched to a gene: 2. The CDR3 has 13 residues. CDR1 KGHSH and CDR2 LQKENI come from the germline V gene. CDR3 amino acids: CASSPRDSEKLFF. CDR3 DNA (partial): TGTGCCAGCTCACCCCGGGACAGTGAAAAA. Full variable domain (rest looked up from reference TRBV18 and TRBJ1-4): NAGVMQNPRHLVRRRGQEARLRCSPMKGHSHVYWYRQLPEEGLKFMVYLQKENIIDESGMPKERFSAEFPKEGPSILRIQQVVRGDSAAYFCASSPRDSEKLFFGSGTQLSVL.

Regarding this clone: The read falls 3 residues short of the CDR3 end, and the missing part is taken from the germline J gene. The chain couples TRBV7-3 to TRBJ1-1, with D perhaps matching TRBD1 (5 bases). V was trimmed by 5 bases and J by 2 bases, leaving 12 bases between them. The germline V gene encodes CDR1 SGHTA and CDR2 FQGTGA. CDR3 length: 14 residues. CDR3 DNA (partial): TGTGCCAGCAGCCTAGGGCAGGGTAACACTGAA. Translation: CASSLGQGNTE. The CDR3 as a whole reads CASSLGQGNTEAFF.

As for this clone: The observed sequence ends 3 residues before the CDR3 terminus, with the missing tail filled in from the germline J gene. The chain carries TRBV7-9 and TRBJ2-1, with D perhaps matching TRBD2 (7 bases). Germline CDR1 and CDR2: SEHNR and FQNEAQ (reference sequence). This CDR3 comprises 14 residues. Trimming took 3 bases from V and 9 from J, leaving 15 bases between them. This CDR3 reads CASSLGGGGGEQFF. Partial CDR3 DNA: TGTGCCAGCAGCTTGGGGGGGGGCGGCGGTGAG.

CDR3 residues: CASSLVQGAGDTQYF. The CDR3 DNA, read in part, is TGCGCCAGCAGCTTGGTACAGGGGGCTGGAGATACG. The chain is built from TRBV5-1 and TRBJ2-3; 9 nucleotides match TRBD1. The CDR3 end is not reached by the read, which stops 3 residues before it; the germline J gene fills it in. With V trimmed by 0 bases and J by 5 bases, 4 bases remained unmatched. The CDR3 loop spans 15 amino acids. CDR1 is SGHRS and CDR2 is YFSETQ in the germline V gene.

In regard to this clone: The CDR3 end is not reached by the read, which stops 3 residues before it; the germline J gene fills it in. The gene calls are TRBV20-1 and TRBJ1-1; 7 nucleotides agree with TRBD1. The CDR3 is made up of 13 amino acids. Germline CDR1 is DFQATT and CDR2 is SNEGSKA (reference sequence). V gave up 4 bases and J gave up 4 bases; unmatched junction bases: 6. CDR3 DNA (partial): TGCAGTGCTAAGGGGGCGCGAGGCACTGAA. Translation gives CSAKGARGTE. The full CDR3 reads CSAKGARGTEAFF.